The rows below give T cell receptor beta chains drawn from one sample of a study of shared clonotypes between healthy human individuals. This table comes from immunoSEQ multiplex PCR, and its TCRdb copy is limited to in-frame clones, with some not included. The table lists about 1.1 million clones, approximately 75% of them singletons. The sample taken for sequencing was memory CD4+ T cells from PBMCs. These receptors were collected from a man between 18 and 29 years old in good health. Some clones in this sample may be carry-over from other donors' samples. Both conserved end residues are part of each CDR3. D genes are given only for firm matches. Clone sizes are given selectively: once, few, many, or a class where the clone is expanded.

J gene | V gene | D gene | clone size | CDR3 DNA | CDR3 protein
TRBJ1-5 | TRBV7-2 | TRBD1 | few | TGTGCCAGCAGCCTCCGACAGGGGTATCAGCCCCAGCATTTT | CASSLRQGYQPQHF
TRBJ1-1 | TRBV11-2 | TRBD1 | few | TGTGCCAGCAGCCCCCGAGGGACAGCAGCTATGAACACTGAAGCTTTCTTT | CASSPRGTAAMNTEAFF
TRBJ1-2 | TRBV21-1 | . | . | TGTGCCAGCAGCCCTGGGGGGGTTGGAGGCTACACCTTC | CASSPGGVGGYTF
TRBJ2-1 | TRBV5-6 | TRBD2 | . | TGTGCCAGCAGCCCCTTAGCGGGAGGGCGGGATGAGCAGTTCTTC | CASSPLAGGRDEQFF
TRBJ2-7 | TRBV7-2 | . | . | TGTGCCAGCAGCTTAATTGCGAGCTCCTACGAGCAGTACTTC | CASSLIASSYEQYF
TRBJ2-5 | TRBV28 | . | once | TGTGCCAGCAGTTTAGTCCAGGGAGTTGGAGAGACCCAGTACTTC | CASSLVQGVGETQYF
TRBJ1-3 | TRBV28 | . | once | TGTGCCAGCAGCCTTGAGGGGATTACCCCCTACTCTGGAAACACCATATATTTT | CASSLEGITPYSGNTIYF
TRBJ1-2 | TRBV6-5 | . | . | TGTGCCAGCAGTACCCCTAGGGGACTGGGCTACACCTTC | CASSTPRGLGYTF
TRBJ2-2 | TRBV29-1 | . | . | TGCAGCGTGGCTGTAAACACCGGGGAGCTGTTTTTT | CSVAVNTGELFF
TRBJ2-7 | TRBV10-3 | . | . | TGTGCCATCAGTGAGGAACGGGGGATGCCGTACTTC | CAISEERGMPYF
TRBJ2-7 | TRBV9 | . | . | TGTGCCAGCAGCACAGACTATGACCGCGAGCAGTACTTC | CASSTDYDREQYF
TRBJ1-5 | TRBV28 | . | once | TGTGCCAGCAGTTTACCCGGGGGGGGGTTCGGGCCCCAGCATTTT | CASSLPGGGFGPQHF
TRBJ1-1 | TRBV7-8 | . | . | TGTGCCAGCAGCTTAGCGACGGGTGTGAACACTGAAGCTTTCTTT | CASSLATGVNTEAFF
TRBJ2-7 | TRBV4-2 | . | . | TGTGCCAGCAGCCAGTCAACGGCCCCTTCCCTCCTCTACGAGCAGTACTTC | CASSQSTAPSLLYEQYF
TRBJ2-1 | TRBV30 | . | . | TGTGCCTGGAGTGGAGGTGCCGGGGGCTCCTACAATGAGCAGTTCTTC | CAWSGGAGGSYNEQFF
TRBJ2-5 | TRBV5-1 | . | . | TGCGCCAGCAGCTTTGGACAGACCCAAGAGACCCAGTACTTC | CASSFGQTQETQYF
TRBJ2-3 | TRBV4-1 | TRBD2 | . | TGCGCCAGCAGCCAAACCGGGACTAGCGGGCGCACAGATACGCAGTATTTT | CASSQTGTSGRTDTQYF
TRBJ2-1 | TRBV7-2 | TRBD1 | . | TGTGCCAGCAGCTTCCAGGGGGCCTTGGGTAATGAGCAGTTCTTC | CASSFQGALGNEQFF
TRBJ2-3 | TRBV5-1 | . | few | TGCGCCAGCCGGGCCCAAGTAGCGGCTAGCACAGATACGCAGTATTTT | CASRAQVAASTDTQYF
TRBJ2-7 | TRBV2 | . | once | TGTGCCAGCAGGGCAGGGCTCTACGAGCAGTACTTC | CASRAGLYEQYF